These T cell receptor beta chains were read from a single sample in a study of control samples from healthy donors and cancer patients. Repertoires were generated with immunoSEQ multiplex PCR, while TCRdb's copy carries only in-frame clones and drops some. Found here are 400,000 to 500,000 clones, around nine tenths of them singletons; the top ten hold 6% to 7%. The sequencing sample was made of PBMCs. The source is a man in his forties with head and neck cancer. CDR3s include the opening cysteine and the closing phenylalanine or tryptophan. D genes are given only for firm matches. The size of a clone is reported for some rows only, either as once, few or many, or as a class for expanded clones.

V: TRBV5-6; D: .; size: .; J: TRBJ2-1; DNA: TGTGCCAGCAGCTACGGAAGCAATGAGCAGTTCTTC; CDR3: CASSYGSNEQFF
V: TRBV28; D: TRBD1; size: .; J: TRBJ1-5; DNA: TGTGCCAGCAGTTCGGGACAGTCAGACCAGCCCCAGCATTTT; CDR3: CASSSGQSDQPQHF
V: TRBV6-6; D: .; size: .; J: TRBJ1-1; DNA: TGTGCCAGCAGGCCCCCTGACACTGAAGCTTTCTTT; CDR3: CASRPPDTEAFF
V: TRBV20-1; D: .; size: .; J: TRBJ2-3; DNA: TGCAGTGCCCTCACAGATACGCAGTATTTT; CDR3: CSALTDTQYF
V: TRBV28; D: .; size: .; J: TRBJ2-3; DNA: TGTGCCAGCAGTTTCGGGAGCGGGAGCACAGATACGCAGTATTTT; CDR3: CASSFGSGSTDTQYF
V: TRBV27; D: .; size: .; J: TRBJ2-7; DNA: TGTGCCAGCAGTTCGAACTACGAGCAGTACTTC; CDR3: CASSSNYEQYF
V: TRBV6-5; D: TRBD1; size: .; J: TRBJ2-4; DNA: TGTGCCAGCAGCCCCGGGACAGGGGCCATTCAGTACTTC; CDR3: CASSPGTGAIQYF
V: TRBV27; D: .; size: .; J: TRBJ1-1; DNA: TGTGCCAGCAGTTTTGAGTGGGCGAGAGGCTCTGAAGCTTTCTTT; CDR3: CASSFEWARGSEAFF
V: TRBV5-1; D: .; size: .; J: TRBJ1-2; DNA: TGCGCCAGCAGCTTGAGGCAGGCAGTAGAAGGCTACACCTTC; CDR3: CASSLRQAVEGYTF
V: TRBV28; D: .; size: .; J: TRBJ1-1; DNA: TGTGCCAGCAGCACCTACGGCGAGAACACTGAAGCTTTCTTT; CDR3: CASSTYGENTEAFF
V: TRBV6-5; D: .; size: .; J: TRBJ2-3; DNA: TGTGCCAGCAGAACCGCAGGGTCAGATACGCAGTATTTT; CDR3: CASRTAGSDTQYF
V: TRBV27; D: .; size: .; J: TRBJ2-3; DNA: TGTGCCAGCACCGACGGGGACAGCACAGATACGCAGTATTTT; CDR3: CASTDGDSTDTQYF
V: TRBV10-1; D: .; size: .; J: TRBJ1-1; DNA: TGCGCCAGCAGTGGACCCGTAGGGACTGAAGCTTTCTTT; CDR3: CASSGPVGTEAFF
V: TRBV12-5; D: .; size: .; J: TRBJ2-5; DNA: TGTGCTAGTGGTTTGGTAGGACTAGGGGGGGAGACCCAGTACTTC; CDR3: CASGLVGLGGETQYF
V: TRBV6-4; D: .; size: .; J: TRBJ2-1; DNA: TGTGCCAGCAGTGACTCGGCTCTCACTAGCCCCGAAAGGCAGTTCTTC; CDR3: CASSDSALTSPERQFF
V: TRBV28; D: .; size: .; J: TRBJ1-5; DNA: TGTGCCAGCAGTTTCGGCAGCAATCAGCCCCAGCATTTT; CDR3: CASSFGSNQPQHF
V: TRBV4-3; D: .; size: .; J: TRBJ1-6; DNA: TGCGCCAGCAGCCAAGATAGGACCGGGCTATATAATTCACCCCTCCACTTT; CDR3: CASSQDRTGLYNSPLHF
V: TRBV12-5; D: .; size: .; J: TRBJ2-1; DNA: TGTGCTAGTGGTCTCACCCAACCGGGACAAGGCTACAATGAGCAGTTCTTC; CDR3: CASGLTQPGQGYNEQFF
V: TRBV25-1; D: TRBD2; size: .; J: TRBJ2-2; DNA: TGTGCCAGCAGTGATACTAGCGGGGGCCCGAACACCGGGGAGCTGTTTTTT; CDR3: CASSDTSGGPNTGELFF
V: TRBV6-6; D: .; size: .; J: TRBJ2-1; DNA: TGTGCCAGCAGTTCGCCGGACATAAACTCCAATGAGCAGTTCTTC; CDR3: CASSSPDINSNEQFF
V: TRBV27; D: TRBD1; size: .; J: TRBJ2-7; DNA: TGTGCCAGCAGTCGACAGGGGCACAAATCCTACGAGCAGTACTTC; CDR3: CASSRQGHKSYEQYF
V: TRBV4-2; D: TRBD2; size: .; J: TRBJ2-1; DNA: TGTGCCAGCAGCCAAAAGGCCCTAGCGGGGGAACTCGCGGAGCAGTTCTTC; CDR3: CASSQKALAGELAEQFF
V: TRBV10-2; D: TRBD1; size: .; J: TRBJ1-3; DNA: TGCGCCAGCAGCTCCCAGGGGGCCACGGGAAACACCATATATTTT; CDR3: CASSSQGATGNTIYF
V: TRBV27; D: TRBD2; size: .; J: TRBJ2-5; DNA: TGTGCCAGCCGAACCGGGGGGGAGACCCAGTACTTC; CDR3: CASRTGGETQYF
V: TRBV6-6; D: TRBD1; size: once; J: TRBJ2-5; DNA: TGTGCCAGCAGCCAGACAGGGGGGGGTGGAGAGACCCAGTACTTC; CDR3: CASSQTGGGGETQYF
V: TRBV6-5; D: .; size: .; J: TRBJ2-7; DNA: TGTGCCAGCAGCAGTACTCGCTACGAGCAGTACTTC; CDR3: CASSSTRYEQYF
V: TRBV10-3; D: TRBD1; size: .; J: TRBJ1-1; DNA: TGTGCCATCAGTGAGGTTACAGGGGTGAACACTGAAGCTTTCTTT; CDR3: CAISEVTGVNTEAFF
V: TRBV27; D: .; size: .; J: TRBJ2-5; DNA: TGTGCCAGCTATACAGGGTTGGGAGAGACCCAGTACTTC; CDR3: CASYTGLGETQYF
V: TRBV24-1; D: TRBD2; size: .; J: TRBJ2-1; DNA: TGTGCCACCAGTGAATCCGGGGGGGGGAATGAGCAGTTCTTC; CDR3: CATSESGGGNEQFF
V: TRBV19; D: TRBD1; size: .; J: TRBJ2-3; DNA: TGTGCCAGTAGTAGGGACAGGGGAGAAGCAGATACGCAGTATTTT; CDR3: CASSRDRGEADTQYF
V: TRBV7-9; D: TRBD1; size: .; J: TRBJ2-7; DNA: TGTGCCAGCAAAGGACAGGGGGGTTACGAGCAGTACTTC; CDR3: CASKGQGGYEQYF
V: TRBV11-3; D: .; size: .; J: TRBJ2-2; DNA: TGTGCCAGCAGCTTCGGAGGGCCGTCCGGGGAGCTGTTTTTT; CDR3: CASSFGGPSGELFF
V: TRBV27; D: .; size: .; J: TRBJ1-5; DNA: TGTGCCAGCAGCCCGGTGGACAGTAATCAGCCCCAGCATTTT; CDR3: CASSPVDSNQPQHF
V: TRBV7-7; D: .; size: .; J: TRBJ2-1; DNA: TGTGCTAGCAGCCTATCCGTGGGGCGCGACAATGAGCAGTTCTTC; CDR3: CASSLSVGRDNEQFF
V: TRBV7-6; D: TRBD1; size: .; J: TRBJ2-2; DNA: TGTGCCAGCAGCTTAAGGCCCGGGACAGGGGTCTTCACCGGGGAGCTGTTTTTT; CDR3: CASSLRPGTGVFTGELFF
V: TRBV19; D: .; size: .; J: TRBJ1-2; DNA: TGTGCCAGTAGTATGACCTATGGCTACACCTTC; CDR3: CASSMTYGYTF
V: TRBV9; D: TRBD2; size: .; J: TRBJ2-7; DNA: TGTGCCAGCAGCGTAGGGCTAGCGGGACAATACGAGCAGTACTTC; CDR3: CASSVGLAGQYEQYF
V: TRBV6-1; D: TRBD1; size: once; J: TRBJ1-4; DNA: TGTGCCAGCAGTGAACCCGGGACAGGGGACGAAAAACTGTTTTTT; CDR3: CASSEPGTGDEKLFF
V: TRBV24-1; D: .; size: .; J: TRBJ1-2; DNA: TGTGCCACCAGTCCGGGGCGCGGAAGAGGCTACACCTTC; CDR3: CATSPGRGRGYTF
V: TRBV5-4; D: .; size: .; J: TRBJ2-5; DNA: TGTGCCAGCAGGAGCGCCTCGGGAGAGACCCAGTACTTC; CDR3: CASRSASGETQYF